What follows are 15 T cell receptor beta chains derived from one specimen sequenced in a study of cytomegalovirus exposure and HLA in healthy donors. The method was immunoSEQ multiplex PCR; TCRdb's version includes in-frame clones alone and lacks a portion of them. The table records under 250,000 clones, 85% to 95% of them present only once. Material: PBMCs. These receptors all stem from a woman aged 18-29 years in good health and CMV-seronegative.

This chain joins TRBV6-1 and TRBJ2-5; TRBD2 agrees at 13 bases. CDR3 length: 14 residues. V dropped 7 bases and J dropped 4; count of bases not matched to a gene: 3. Germline CDR1 and CDR2: MNHNS and SASEGT. The CDR3 DNA is TGTGCCAGCACACGACTAGCGGGAGGAGAGACCCAGTACTTC. Protein sequence: CASTRLAGGETQYF.

V usage is TRBV25-1 and J usage is TRBJ1-2; D call uncertain. Deletions cut 2 bases from V and 3 bases from J, with 13 bases between. CDR3 length: 15 amino acids. Germline assignment: CDR1 MGHDK and CDR2 SYGVNS. The CDR3 reads CASSELGGGDYGYTF. Written as DNA, the CDR3 is TGTGCCAGCAGTGAACTGGGAGGCGGAGACTATGGCTACACCTTC.

The rearrangement joins TRBV18 to TRBJ1-4, with a tentative D call TRBD1 (5 bases). CDR1 is KGHSH and CDR2 is LQKENI in the germline V gene. CDR3 length: 15 residues. V lost 6 bases, J lost 3 bases, and 14 bases lay in between. Here the CDR3 reads CASSSGGGANEKLFF. CDR3 nucleotide sequence: TGTGCCAGCTCGAGCGGGGGTGGTGCTAATGAAAAACTGTTTTTT. Using reference TRBV18 and TRBJ1-4 for the parts outside the CDR3, the full variable domain is NAGVMQNPRHLVRRRGQEARLRCSPMKGHSHVYWYRQLPEEGLKFMVYLQKENIIDESGMPKERFSAEFPKEGPSILRIQQVVRGDSAAYFCASSSGGGANEKLFFGSGTQLSVL.

This sequence joins TRBV6-1 and TRBJ2-1; D ambiguous. The CDR3 runs to 16 residues. Germline CDR1 and CDR2: MNHNS and SASEGT. V was clipped by 0 bases and J by 6 bases, with 15 bases between them. The CDR3 coding sequence is TGTGCCAGCAGTGAAGCGAGGCTAACCACTCGCAATGAGCAGTTCTTC. The encoded protein is CASSEARLTTRNEQFF.

The chain joins TRBV5-6 to TRBJ1-1; D not certain. This CDR3 contains 14 residues. The V end was cut by 4 bases, the J end by 0 bases, with 10 bases between. CDR1 SGHDT and CDR2 YYEEEE come from the germline V gene. CDR3 region: CASSADIMNTEAFF. Here the CDR3 DNA reads TGTGCCAGCAGCGCCGACATAATGAACACTGAAGCTTTCTTT.

This clone was picked up one time. The chain carries TRBV5-1 and TRBJ1-2; TRBD1 is a possible D gene (6 bases). Trimming pared 2 bases from V and 2 bases from J, leaving 10 bases between. The CDR3 totals 14 residues. Germline CDR1 and CDR2: SGHRS and YFSETQ. The CDR3 region has the DNA TGCGCCAGCAGCTTTATAGACAGGAACTATGGCTACACCTTC. Its translation: CASSFIDRNYGYTF.

The chain recombines TRBV15 with TRBJ1-2; D unresolved. V lost 0 bases to trimming and J lost 4 bases, with 6 bases between them. The germline V gene encodes CDR1 LNHNV and CDR2 YYDKDF (reference sequence). This CDR3 has 13 amino acids. CDR3 DNA: TGTGCCACCAGCAGAGAACAGAGCTATGGCTACACCTTC. Translating it yields CATSREQSYGYTF.

The rearrangement links TRBV2 to TRBJ1-1; TRBD1 might be the D (6 bases). From germline, CDR1 is SNHLY and CDR2 FYNNEI. This CDR3 region has 14 residues. Trimming shortened V by 6 bases and J by 6 bases, and 17 bases separated the two germline ends. CDR3 in amino acids: CASRAQGPTPEAFF. The CDR3 DNA reads as TGTGCCAGCAGAGCTCAGGGGCCTACGCCTGAAGCTTTCTTT.

The count of this clone is one. The final CDR3 position lacks the conserved phenylalanine or tryptophan, pointing to a likely read error. The DNA is left out, because the CDR3 cannot be placed on it with certainty; the CDR3 is given as TCRdb lists it. The rearrangement uses TRBV27 and TRBJ2-7; the table's D call, TRBD2, has no DNA check behind it. The CDR3 adds up to 11 amino acids, both ends counted. Germline V gives CDR1 MNHEY, CDR2 SMNVEV (reference sequence). CDR3 in amino acids: CASSLEHRGPR.

This rearrangement joins TRBV11-2 to TRBJ2-7; 7 bases are shared with TRBD2. The CDR3 runs to 15 residues. Germline V lookup: CDR1 SGHAT, CDR2 FQNNGV. V dropped 1 base and J dropped 5; count of bases not matched to a gene: 8. CDR3 nucleotide sequence: TGTGCCAGCAGCTTAGCTCCAGCGGGACCCGACGAGCAGTACTTC. This encodes CASSLAPAGPDEQYF.

The gene calls are TRBV7-2 and TRBJ2-1; TRBD2 matches at 10 bases. The trim removed 5 bases at V and 15 bases at J, leaving 16 bases unmatched. In germline, CDR1 is SGHTA, CDR2 FQGNSA. The CDR3 extends over 15 amino acids. CDR3 DNA sequence: TGTGCCAGCAGCCCCGCCTGGGGAGCGGGAGGGCGTCCGTTCTTC. Amino acid sequence: CASSPAWGAGGRPFF.

This CDR3 is CASSAGQASSYEQYF. The CDR3 bases are TGTGCCAGTAGTGCCGGACAGGCGAGCTCCTACGAGCAGTACTTC. The chain recombines TRBV19 with TRBJ2-7, with 7 bases aligning to TRBD1. Losses at the gene ends were 5 bases for V and 0 bases for J; bases not matched to a gene: 7. CDR3 length: 15 residues. Germline values: CDR1 LNHDA, CDR2 SQIVND (reference sequence).

This clone was seen just once. The chain couples TRBV7-9 to TRBJ1-2, with D perhaps TRBD1 (5 bases). The CDR3 sequence is 14 residues long. V was trimmed by 3 bases and J by 0 bases, leaving 8 bases between them. Germline CDR1 is SEHNR and CDR2 is FQNEAQ (reference sequence). Here the CDR3 DNA reads TGTGCCAGCAGCTTTCAGGGATCTAACTATGGCTACACCTTC. Residues: CASSFQGSNYGYTF.

The genes are TRBV7-8 and TRBJ1-3; D remains ambiguous. The CDR3 consists of 15 residues. V gave up 6 bases and J gave up 4 bases, with 16 bases separating them. From germline, CDR1 is SGHVS and CDR2 FQNEAQ. The CDR3 bases are TGTGCCAGCAGACCAGCGGGAGGGCGCGGAAACACCATATATTTT. Protein: CASRPAGGRGNTIYF.

V is TRBV9 and J is TRBJ2-7, with D possibly being TRBD1 (6 bases). V lost 4 bases, J lost 4 bases, and 15 bases lay in between. Germline CDR1 reads SGDLS; CDR2 reads YYNGEE. This CDR3 spans 14 amino acids. CDR3 region: CASSPNRVGYEQYF. DNA of the CDR3: TGTGCCAGCAGCCCGAACAGGGTTGGGTACGAGCAGTACTTC.